The T cell receptor beta chain under discussion was sequenced for a study of blood T cell repertoires in COVID-19. Authors' data handling: Amplifying reference gene primers gave estimates of nucleated cell counts. The repertoire was sequenced with immunoSEQ multiplex PCR; TCRdb's copy has only in-frame clones and lacks some. That table supplies the V and J calls and clone size; D and trimming were determined from the DNA. The sample includes 35,000 to 45,000 clones, 92% of them seen just once. The CDR3 runs 14 residues. V was clipped by 1 base and J by 4 bases, with 10 bases between them. Germline V lookup: CDR1 MNHNS, CDR2 SASEGT.

The sequence came from a man aged 50-60 years with active COVID-19. This chain uses TRBV6-1 with TRBJ1-2; D is unresolved. Material for sequencing was peripheral blood. CDR3 in DNA: TGTGCCAGCAGTGAAGGAGGTGCCCCCTATGGCTACACCTTC. Its protein is CASSEGGAPYGYTF.